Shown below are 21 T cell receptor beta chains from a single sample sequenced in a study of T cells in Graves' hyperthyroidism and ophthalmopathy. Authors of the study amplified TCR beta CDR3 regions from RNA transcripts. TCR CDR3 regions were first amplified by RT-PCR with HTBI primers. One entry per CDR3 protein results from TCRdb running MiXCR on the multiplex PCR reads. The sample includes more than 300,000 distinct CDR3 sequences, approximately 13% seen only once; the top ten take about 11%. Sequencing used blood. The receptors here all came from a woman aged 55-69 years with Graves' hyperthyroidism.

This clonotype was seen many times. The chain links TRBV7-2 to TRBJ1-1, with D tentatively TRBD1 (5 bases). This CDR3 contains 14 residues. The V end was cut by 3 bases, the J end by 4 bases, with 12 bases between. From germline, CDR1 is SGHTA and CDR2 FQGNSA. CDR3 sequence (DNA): TGTGCCAGCAGCTTCTCCGGGGGGTCCACTGAAGCTTTCTTT. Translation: CASSFSGGSTEAFF.

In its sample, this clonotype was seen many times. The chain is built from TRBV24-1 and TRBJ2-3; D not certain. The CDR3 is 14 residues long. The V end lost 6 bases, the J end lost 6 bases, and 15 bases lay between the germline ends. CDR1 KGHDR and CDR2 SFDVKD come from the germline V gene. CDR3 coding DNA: TGTGCCACCAGTAGCGTTACCTCCGCGGATACGCAGTATTTT. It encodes CATSSVTSADTQYF.

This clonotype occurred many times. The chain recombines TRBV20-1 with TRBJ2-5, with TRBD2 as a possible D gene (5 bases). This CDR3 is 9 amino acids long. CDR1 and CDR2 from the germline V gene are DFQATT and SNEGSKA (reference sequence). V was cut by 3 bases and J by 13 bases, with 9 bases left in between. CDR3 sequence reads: CSASTSRYF. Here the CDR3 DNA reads TGCAGTGCTAGCACTAGTAGGTACTTC.

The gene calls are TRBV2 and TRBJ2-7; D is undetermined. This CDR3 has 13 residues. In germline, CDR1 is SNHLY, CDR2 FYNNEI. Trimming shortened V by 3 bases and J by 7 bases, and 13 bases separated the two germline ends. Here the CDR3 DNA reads TGTGCCAGCAGTGACGGTAGTTCGGGTGAGCAGTACTTC. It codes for CASSDGSSGEQYF.

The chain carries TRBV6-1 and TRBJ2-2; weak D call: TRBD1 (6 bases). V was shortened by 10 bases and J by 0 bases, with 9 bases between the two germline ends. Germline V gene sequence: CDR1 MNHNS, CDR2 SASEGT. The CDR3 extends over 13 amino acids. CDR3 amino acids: CAIQGTNTGELFF. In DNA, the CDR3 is TGTGCCATACAGGGAACGAACACCGGGGAGCTGTTTTTT.

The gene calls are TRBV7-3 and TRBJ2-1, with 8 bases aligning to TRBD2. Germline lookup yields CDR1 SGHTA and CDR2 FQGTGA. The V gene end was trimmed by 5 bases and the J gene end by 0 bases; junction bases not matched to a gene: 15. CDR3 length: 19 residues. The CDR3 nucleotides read TGTGCCAGCAGCCCCGGACTAGCTCCGGAAAGGAGCTCCTACAATGAGCAGTTCTTC. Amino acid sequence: CASSPGLAPERSSYNEQFF.

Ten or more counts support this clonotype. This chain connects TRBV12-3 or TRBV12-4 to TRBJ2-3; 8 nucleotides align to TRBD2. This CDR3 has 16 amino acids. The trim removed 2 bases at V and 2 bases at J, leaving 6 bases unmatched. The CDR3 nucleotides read TGTGCCAGCAGTTTAAGGGTAGCGGGACCCACAGATACGCAGTATTTT. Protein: CASSLRVAGPTDTQYF.

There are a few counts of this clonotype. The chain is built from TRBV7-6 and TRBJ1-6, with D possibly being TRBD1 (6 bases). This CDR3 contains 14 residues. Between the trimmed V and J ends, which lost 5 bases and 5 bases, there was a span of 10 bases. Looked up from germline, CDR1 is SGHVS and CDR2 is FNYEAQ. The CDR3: CASSARTDNSPLHF. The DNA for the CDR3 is TGTGCCAGCAGCGCGCGGACAGATAATTCACCCCTCCACTTT.

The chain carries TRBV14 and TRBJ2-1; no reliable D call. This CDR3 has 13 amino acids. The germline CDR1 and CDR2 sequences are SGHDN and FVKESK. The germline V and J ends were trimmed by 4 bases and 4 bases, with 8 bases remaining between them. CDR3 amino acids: CASSPDDYNEQFF. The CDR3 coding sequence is TGTGCCAGCAGCCCGGACGATTACAATGAGCAGTTCTTC.

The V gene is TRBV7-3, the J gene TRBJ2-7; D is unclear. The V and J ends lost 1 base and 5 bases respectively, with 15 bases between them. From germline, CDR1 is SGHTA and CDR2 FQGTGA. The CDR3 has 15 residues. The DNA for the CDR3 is TGTGCCAGCAGCTTAAGGGCTAGTTCTTCCCACGAGCAGTACTTC. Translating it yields CASSLRASSSHEQYF. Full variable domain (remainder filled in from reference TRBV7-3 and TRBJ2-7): GAGVSQTPSNKVTEKGKYVELRCDPISGHTALYWYRQSLGQGPEFLIYFQGTGAADDSGLPNDRFFAVRPEGSVSTLKIQRTERGDSAVYLCASSLRASSSHEQYFGPGTRLTVT.

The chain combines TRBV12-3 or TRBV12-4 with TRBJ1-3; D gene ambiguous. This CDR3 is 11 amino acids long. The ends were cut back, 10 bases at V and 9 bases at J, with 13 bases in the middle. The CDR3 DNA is TGTGCCAACCGTATGCGGGGCACCATATATTTT. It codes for CANRMRGTIYF.

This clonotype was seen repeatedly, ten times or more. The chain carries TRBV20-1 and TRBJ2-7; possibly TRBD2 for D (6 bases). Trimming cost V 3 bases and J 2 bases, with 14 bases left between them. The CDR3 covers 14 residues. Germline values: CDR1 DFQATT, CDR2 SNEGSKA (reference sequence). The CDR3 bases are TGCAGTGCTAGGCCTGGGGGGAGACCCTACGAGCAGTACTTC. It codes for CSARPGGRPYEQYF.

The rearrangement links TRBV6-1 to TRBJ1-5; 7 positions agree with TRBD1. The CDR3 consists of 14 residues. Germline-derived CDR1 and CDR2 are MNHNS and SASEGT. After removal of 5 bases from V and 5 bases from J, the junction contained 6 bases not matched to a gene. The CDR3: CASSPGTVYQPQHF. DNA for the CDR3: TGTGCCAGCAGTCCCGGGACAGTGTATCAGCCCCAGCATTTT.

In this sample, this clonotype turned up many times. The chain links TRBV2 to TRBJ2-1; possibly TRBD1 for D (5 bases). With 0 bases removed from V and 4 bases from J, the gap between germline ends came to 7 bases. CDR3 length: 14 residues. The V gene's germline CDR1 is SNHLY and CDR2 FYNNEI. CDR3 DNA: TGTGCCAGCAGTGAAGCGGGGCTGTACAATGAGCAGTTCTTC. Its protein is CASSEAGLYNEQFF. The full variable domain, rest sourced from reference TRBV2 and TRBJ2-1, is EPEVTQTPSHQVTQMGQEVILRCVPISNHLYFYWYRQILGQKVEFLVSFYNNEISEKSEIFDDQFSVERPDGSNFTLKIRSTKLEDSAMYFCASSEAGLYNEQFFGPGTRLTVL.

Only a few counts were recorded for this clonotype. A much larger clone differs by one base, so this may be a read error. For the CDR3, the DNA is TGTGCCAGCATACCGGGACTAGGGCCCTACGAGCGGTACTTC. This codes for CASIPGLGPYERYF. The chain employs TRBV6-2 or TRBV6-3 and TRBJ2-7, with 8 bases aligning to TRBD2. Looked up from germline, CDR1 is MNHEY and CDR2 is SVGEGT. The CDR3 runs to 14 residues.

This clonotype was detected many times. The CDR3 here is CSARVASGMRYNEQFF. CDR3 in DNA: TGCAGTGCTAGAGTGGCTAGCGGGATGCGTTACAATGAGCAGTTCTTC. The J gene is TRBJ2-1, the V gene TRBV20-1; TRBD2 aligns across 9 bases. The CDR3 runs 16 residues. The J segment lost 4 bases and the V segment lost 1 base, leaving 8 bases of the junction unmatched. Germline CDR1 reads DFQATT; CDR2 reads SNEGSKA (reference sequence).

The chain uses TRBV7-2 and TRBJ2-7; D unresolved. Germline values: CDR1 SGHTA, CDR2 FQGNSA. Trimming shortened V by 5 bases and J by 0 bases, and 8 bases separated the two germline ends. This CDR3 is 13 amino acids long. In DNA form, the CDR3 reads TGTGCCAGCAGCCCGACTTACTCCTACGAGCAGTACTTC. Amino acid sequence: CASSPTYSYEQYF.

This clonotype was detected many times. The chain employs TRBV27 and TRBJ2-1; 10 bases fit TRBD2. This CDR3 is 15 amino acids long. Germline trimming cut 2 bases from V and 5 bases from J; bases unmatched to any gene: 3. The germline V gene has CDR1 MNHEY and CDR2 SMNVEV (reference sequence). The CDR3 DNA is TGTGCCAGCAGTTTAGGGCTAGCGGGGGACAATGAGCAGTTCTTC. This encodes CASSLGLAGDNEQFF.

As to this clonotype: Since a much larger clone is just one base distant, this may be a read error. CDR3 protein: CAGSFRGSGGGDEQFF. CDR3 DNA: TGTGCCGGCAGCTTCCGGGGAAGCGGGGGGGGCGATGAGCAGTTCTTC. The chain recombines TRBV7-2 with TRBJ2-1, with TRBD2 matching over 10 bases. Germline loops: CDR1 SGHTA, CDR2 FQGNSA. The CDR3 extends over 16 amino acids. Based on the CDR3 plus reference TRBV7-2 and TRBJ2-1, the full variable domain is GAGVSQSPSNKVTEKGKDVELRCDPISGHTALYWYRQSLGQGLEFLIYFQGNSAPDKSGLPSDRFSAERTGGSVSTLTIQRTQQEDSAVYLCAGSFRGSGGGDEQFFGPGTRLTVL.

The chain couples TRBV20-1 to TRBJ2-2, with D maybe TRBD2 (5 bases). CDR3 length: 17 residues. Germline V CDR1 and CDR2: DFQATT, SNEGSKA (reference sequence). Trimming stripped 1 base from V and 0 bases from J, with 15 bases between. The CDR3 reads CSARATTRKANTGELFF. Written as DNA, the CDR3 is TGCAGTGCTAGAGCCACTACTAGGAAAGCGAACACCGGGGAGCTGTTTTTT.

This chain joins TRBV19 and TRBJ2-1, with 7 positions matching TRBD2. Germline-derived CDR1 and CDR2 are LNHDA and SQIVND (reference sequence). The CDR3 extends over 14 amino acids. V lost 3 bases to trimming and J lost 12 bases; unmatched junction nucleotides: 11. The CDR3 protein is CASSMAIGEGWQFF. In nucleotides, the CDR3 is TGTGCCAGTAGTATGGCCATTGGGGAGGGCTGGCAGTTCTTC.